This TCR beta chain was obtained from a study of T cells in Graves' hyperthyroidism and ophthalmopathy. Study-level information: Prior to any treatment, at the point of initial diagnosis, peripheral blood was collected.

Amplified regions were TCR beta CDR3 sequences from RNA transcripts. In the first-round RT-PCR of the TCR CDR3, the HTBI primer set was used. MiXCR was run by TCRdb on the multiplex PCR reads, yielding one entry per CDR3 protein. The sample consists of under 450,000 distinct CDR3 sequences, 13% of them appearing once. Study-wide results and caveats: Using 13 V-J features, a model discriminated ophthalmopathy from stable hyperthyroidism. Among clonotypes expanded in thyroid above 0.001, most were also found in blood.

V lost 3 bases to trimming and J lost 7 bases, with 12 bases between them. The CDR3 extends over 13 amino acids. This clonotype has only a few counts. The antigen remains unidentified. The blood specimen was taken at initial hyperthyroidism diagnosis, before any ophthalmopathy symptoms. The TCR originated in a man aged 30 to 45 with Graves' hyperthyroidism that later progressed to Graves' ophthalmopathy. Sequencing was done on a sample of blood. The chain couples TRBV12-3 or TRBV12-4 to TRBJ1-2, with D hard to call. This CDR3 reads CASSFSGFSGYTF. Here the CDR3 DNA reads TGTGCCAGCAGTTTCTCGGGGTTTTCTGGCTACACCTTC.